The 9 T cell receptor beta chains below all came from one sample that was sequenced in a study of radiotherapy plus CTLA-4 blockade in lung cancer. Clones were read by immunoSEQ multiplex PCR, and TCRdb kept only the in-frame ones, dropping some. This table has 50,000 to 65,000 clones, about 77% appearing once. Sequenced material: peripheral blood, taken from a patient treated with radiotherapy plus ipilimumab. These receptors were taken from a human donor with non-small cell lung cancer whose response to radiotherapy plus ipilimumab could not be evaluated.

The chain has TRBV5-1 and TRBJ1-4; D may be TRBD1 (5 bases). The germline V gene encodes CDR1 SGHRS and CDR2 YFSETQ. V lost 4 bases and J 7 bases, leaving 17 bases between the germline ends. The CDR3 length is 15 residues. This CDR3 is CASSPGKGRGEKLFF. CDR3 coding DNA: TGCGCCAGCAGCCCGGGAAAGGGGCGGGGTGAAAAACTGTTTTTT.

The genes are TRBV6-5 and TRBJ1-4; D gene unclear. The CDR3 extends over 15 amino acids. In germline, CDR1 is MNHEY, CDR2 SVGAGI. V gave up 3 bases and J gave up 3 bases, with 11 bases separating them. The CDR3 DNA sequence: TGTGCCAGCAGTTATGGGAGAAGAGCTAATGAAAAACTGTTTTTT. Amino acid sequence: CASSYGRRANEKLFF.

This chain links TRBV11-2 with TRBJ2-1, with 9 nucleotides matching TRBD2. This CDR3 is 12 amino acids long. Trimming at V came to 6 bases and at J to 9 bases, leaving 3 bases not matched to a gene. Per the germline V gene, CDR1 is SGHAT and CDR2 is FQNNGV. Here the CDR3 DNA reads TGTGCCAGCAGGGCGGGAGGGAGTGAGCAGTTCTTC. Protein product: CASRAGGSEQFF.

This clone was picked up one time. The chain couples TRBV5-1 to TRBJ1-4; 7 nucleotides agree with TRBD1. The CDR3 runs to 15 residues. The trim removed 2 bases at V and 4 bases at J, leaving 5 bases unmatched. The germline gives CDR1 SGHRS, CDR2 YFSETQ. The CDR3 reads CASSFMTGLNEKLFF. The DNA for the CDR3 is TGCGCCAGCAGCTTCATGACAGGGCTTAATGAAAAACTGTTTTTT.

The rearrangement uses TRBV27 and TRBJ2-7; 7 bases align to TRBD2. J lost 4 bases, V lost 4 bases, and 7 bases had no gene match. The CDR3 has 14 residues. From germline, CDR1 is MNHEY and CDR2 SMNVEV (reference sequence). CDR3 residues: CASSSREMTYEQYF. The CDR3 DNA is TGTGCCAGCAGTTCGCGGGAGATGACTTACGAGCAGTACTTC.

The chain carries TRBV6-1 and TRBJ2-7; TRBD1 aligns across 8 bases. Germline V gene sequence: CDR1 MNHNS, CDR2 SASEGT. The CDR3 runs 17 residues. Trimming cost V 3 bases and J 5 bases; bases outside gene matches: 15. CDR3 sequence: CASSETIGQGGGNEQYF. DNA of the CDR3: TGTGCCAGCAGTGAGACTATAGGACAGGGAGGTGGGAACGAGCAGTACTTC.

This clone was observed a handful of times. The chain uses TRBV19 and TRBJ1-5; D ambiguous. Per the germline V gene, CDR1 is LNHDA and CDR2 is SQIVND (reference sequence). Trimming shortened V by 3 bases and J by 3 bases, and 9 bases separated the two germline ends. CDR3 length equals 14 residues. In DNA, the CDR3 is TGTGCCAGTAGTATCGGGGTCCCCAATCAGCCCCAGCATTTT. It translates to CASSIGVPNQPQHF.

This clone was recorded a few times. The chain recombines TRBV7-3 with TRBJ2-2, with D perhaps TRBD2 (6 bases). Per the germline V gene, CDR1 is SGHTA and CDR2 is FQGTGA. V gave up 5 bases and J gave up 5 bases, with 12 bases separating them. The length of the CDR3 is 14 residues. The CDR3 sequence: CASSETGVTGELFF. For the CDR3, the DNA is TGTGCCAGCAGCGAAACGGGGGTTACCGGGGAGCTGTTTTTT.

J is TRBJ2-3 and V is TRBV4-2; TRBD2 aligns across 12 bases. The germline gives CDR1 LGHNA, CDR2 YNFKEQ. V gave up 4 bases and J gave up 4 bases; unmatched junction bases: 9. The CDR3 consists of 17 residues. CDR3 bases: TGTGCCAGCAGCCCGAGACTAGCGGGAGAGGAGGCAGATACGCAGTATTTT. Translation: CASSPRLAGEEADTQYF.